These 10 T cell receptor beta chains were all obtained from the same sample, sequenced in a study of radiation and T cells in renal cell carcinoma (dated by TCRdb to about 2020). The time point tag for this specimen amounts to: blood 2 weeks post-SBRT. Reading the label with the study, this specimen's treatment or condition is: 15 Gy SBRT to primary tumor, nephrectomy 4 weeks later. The library relied on the immunoSEQ multiplex PCR assay. TCRdb provides this immuneACCESS table in a form limited to in-frame rearrangements. Some clones are lacking; in checked studies, under half of them reflect an unresolved V gene, and why the rest are absent is not known. Recorded for this sample are about 150,000 clones; 87% of them occurred a single time. Over 10% of the sample is held by the ten biggest clonotypes. The sample in question was blood, obtained from a patient whose treatment included radiotherapy and nephrectomy. Receptor source: a woman between 50 and 59 years old with renal cell carcinoma.

This clone was detected only once. The V call is TRBV5-6, the J call TRBJ2-5; no clear D. V was shortened by 3 bases and J by 6 bases, with 12 bases between the two germline ends. CDR1 is SGHDT and CDR2 is YYEEEE in the germline V gene. CDR3 size: 13 residues. CDR3 in DNA: TGTGCCAGCAGCTCCTGGCCTAGTCAGACCCAGTACTTC. Amino acid sequence: CASSSWPSQTQYF. Variable domain in full (rest from reference TRBV5-6 and TRBJ2-5): DAGVTQSPTHLIKTRGQQVTLRCSPKSGHDTVSWYQQALGQGPQFIFQYYEEEERQRGNFPDRFSGHQFPNYSSELNVNALLLGDSALYLCASSSWPSQTQYFGPGTRLLVL.

This clone was seen once. The chain uses TRBV11-3 and TRBJ1-1, with TRBD1 as a possible D gene (6 bases). The CDR3 is 14 amino acids. Looked up from germline, CDR1 is SGHNT and CDR2 is YENEEA. Trimming cost V 3 bases and J 6 bases, with 14 bases left between them. CDR3 bases: TGTGCCAGCAGCTTGAGGGGGAGGGCGGCTGAAGCTTTCTTT. Translation gives CASSLRGRAAEAFF.

The chain uses TRBV6-5 and TRBJ1-4; D perhaps matches TRBD1 (5 bases). The germline V and J ends were trimmed by 4 bases and 7 bases, with 19 bases remaining between them. The CDR3 length is 16 residues. The germline CDR1 and CDR2 sequences are MNHEY and SVGAGI. The CDR3 here is CASSSPSTGGSEKLFF. Written as DNA, the CDR3 is TGTGCCAGCAGTTCTCCCTCGACGGGGGGTAGTGAAAAACTGTTTTTT.

The rearrangement links TRBV28 to TRBJ1-2, with D tentatively TRBD1 (5 bases). Germline V CDR1 and CDR2: MDHEN, SYDVKM. There are 14 residues in the CDR3. V lost 2 bases, J lost 4 bases, and 11 bases lay in between. The chain's CDR3 is CASSLQGPAYGYTF. The CDR3 DNA follows: TGTGCCAGCAGTTTACAGGGTCCCGCCTATGGCTACACCTTC.

This clone came up once. The chain carries TRBV12-5 and TRBJ2-7; a weak D match, TRBD1 (6 bases). CDR1 is LGHNT and CDR2 is FRNRAP in the germline V gene. Trimming removed 5 bases at V and 3 bases at J, with 11 bases between. This CDR3 contains 13 residues. In DNA form, the CDR3 reads TGTGCTAGTGGTACCGGACAGAACTACGAGCAGTACTTC. Translation: CASGTGQNYEQYF. The complete variable domain, with remaining parts taken from reference TRBV12-5 and TRBJ2-7, reads DARVTQTPRHKVTEMGQEVTMRCQPILGHNTVFWYRQTMMQGLELLAYFRNRAPLDDSGMPKDRFSAEMPDATLATLKIQPSEPRDSAVYFCASGTGQNYEQYFGPGTRLTVT.

The rearrangement uses TRBV7-2 and TRBJ2-1; D might be TRBD2 (6 bases). There are 15 residues in the CDR3. Trimming pared 8 bases from V and 5 bases from J, leaving 19 bases between. Per germline, CDR1 SGHTA and CDR2 FQGNSA. The CDR3 bases are TGTGCCAGCGCTAGGAGGAGGGCGTCGAACAATGAGCAGTTCTTC. This gives the protein CASARRRASNNEQFF. The entire variable domain, with the rest obtained from reference TRBV7-2 and TRBJ2-1, is as follows: GAGVSQSPSNKVTEKGKDVELRCDPISGHTALYWYRQSLGQGLEFLIYFQGNSAPDKSGLPSDRFSAERTGGSVSTLTIQRTQQEDSAVYLCASARRRASNNEQFFGPGTRLTVL.

This clone was counted a single time. V is TRBV6-6 and J is TRBJ1-2, with a possible D match to TRBD1 (5 bases). This CDR3 has 12 amino acids. V was trimmed by 11 bases and J by 2 bases, leaving 12 bases between them. The germline V gene encodes CDR1 MNHNY and CDR2 SVGAGI (reference sequence). CDR3 sequence reads: CAGCGGNYGYTF. The CDR3 region has the DNA TGTGCCGGGTGTGGGGGAAACTATGGCTACACCTTC.

This clone was recorded once. This chain uses TRBV7-2 with TRBJ1-5; 7 nucleotides agree with TRBD1. The CDR3 covers 15 residues. Germline lookup yields CDR1 SGHTA and CDR2 FQGNSA. The ends lost 5 bases at V and 6 bases at J; junction bases unmatched: 10. The DNA of the CDR3 is TGTGCCAGCAGCCTTCAACAGGGGACGGCTCAGCCCCAGCATTTT. Its translation is CASSLQQGTAQPQHF.

The chain links TRBV4-1 to TRBJ1-1; no clear D gene. Per the germline V gene, CDR1 is MGHRA and CDR2 is YSYEKL. There are 17 residues in the CDR3. The V end lost 1 base, the J end lost 0 bases, and 15 bases lay between the germline ends. The CDR3 loop is CASSQVGRGTLNTEAFF. The CDR3 DNA reads TGCGCCAGCAGCCAAGTCGGTCGAGGCACGCTGAACACTGAAGCTTTCTTT.

This clone occurred a few times. The V call is TRBV4-1, the J call TRBJ2-1; 8 bases map to TRBD2. Germline lookup yields CDR1 MGHRA and CDR2 YSYEKL. This CDR3 spans 16 amino acids. Germline trimming cut 2 bases from V and 8 bases from J; bases unmatched to any gene: 11. The CDR3 reads CASSQPLRGVGDEQFF. The CDR3 region has the DNA TGCGCCAGCAGCCAACCTTTGCGGGGGGTCGGGGATGAGCAGTTCTTC.